This entry lists 17 T cell receptor beta chains sequenced from one sample in a study of T cell responses to AZD1222 COVID-19 vaccine. Method: immunoSEQ multiplex PCR; TCRdb's copy keeps in-frame clones and lacks some. The sample shows some 180,000 clones, 91% of them seen only once. Sample: peripheral blood, taken 28 days after the second AZD1222 dose. The origin of the receptors is an adult who received the AZD1222 COVID-19 vaccine.

The chain has TRBV19 and TRBJ1-5; no reliable D call. Germline lookup yields CDR1 LNHDA and CDR2 SQIVND (reference sequence). The CDR3 length is 15 residues. Trimming took off 6 bases at V and 2 bases at J, with 14 bases between the two ends. In nucleotides, the CDR3 is TGTGCCAGTAGGCCGGCACCCTCAGGCAATCAGCCCCAGCATTTT. Its translation: CASRPAPSGNQPQHF. The variable domain in full, completed from reference TRBV19 and TRBJ1-5, reads DGGITQSPKYLFRKEGQNVTLSCEQNLNHDAMYWYRQDPGQGLRLIYYSQIVNDFQKGDIAEGYSVSREKKESFPLTVTSAQKNPTAFYLCASRPAPSGNQPQHFGDGTRLSIL.

This clone was observed a single time. The chain carries TRBV2 and TRBJ2-1; D is uncertain. CDR1 is SNHLY and CDR2 is FYNNEI in the germline V gene. V lost 2 bases and J 7 bases, leaving 6 bases between the germline ends. CDR3 length: 12 residues. The CDR3 is CASSESWNEQFF. CDR3 bases: TGTGCCAGCAGTGAAAGTTGGAATGAGCAGTTCTTC.

This clone was seen only once. One junction end disagrees with the germline gene, perhaps due to a read error. The chain has TRBV19 and TRBJ1-4, with 7 bases matching TRBD1. Germline V CDR1 and CDR2: LNHDA, SQIVND (reference sequence). CDR3 size: 12 residues. The CDR3 DNA is TGTGCCAGTAGTATAAACAGGGGCGCCCTGATTTTT. Protein sequence: CASSINRGALIF.

This clone was counted between two and nine times. The CDR3 loop reads CASSLESSDTQYF. CDR3 coding DNA: TGTGCCAGCAGCTTAGAATCGTCAGATACGCAGTATTTT. This chain connects TRBV13 to TRBJ2-3; D is uncertain. The CDR3 is made up of 13 amino acids. CDR1 PRHDT and CDR2 FYEKMQ come from the germline V gene (reference sequence). Trimming left V 1 base short and J 4 bases short, with 6 bases between. Full variable domain (outside the CDR3, taken from reference TRBV13 and TRBJ2-3): AAGVIQSPRHLIKEKRETATLKCYPIPRHDTVYWYQQGPGQDPQFLISFYEKMQSDKGSIPDRFSAQQFSDYHSELNMSSLELGDSALYFCASSLESSDTQYFGPGTRLTVL.

The chain carries TRBV19 and TRBJ1-5; D not resolved. V gave up 8 bases and J gave up 6 bases, with 14 bases separating them. The CDR3 is made up of 13 amino acids. Germline V gives CDR1 LNHDA, CDR2 SQIVND (reference sequence). CDR3 nucleotide sequence: TGTGCCAGTGCCTCGGGCCGAGGTCAGCCCCAGCATTTT. This encodes CASASGRGQPQHF.

The chain recombines TRBV6-5 with TRBJ1-1; 8 positions match TRBD1. In germline, CDR1 is MNHEY, CDR2 SVGAGI. V lost 4 bases, J lost 10 bases, and 8 bases stayed unmatched. The length of the CDR3 is 13 residues. The CDR3 loop is CASSSLTGVAAFF. The DNA of the CDR3 is TGTGCCAGCAGTTCACTGACAGGGGTTGCAGCTTTCTTT.

CDR3 DNA: TGTGCCAGCAGCCAAGCCCAGATGGGGCAAGAGACCCAGTACTTC. Its protein product is CASSQAQMGQETQYF. The rearrangement uses TRBV4-2 and TRBJ2-5; D is unclear. The CDR3 extends over 15 amino acids. The germline V gene encodes CDR1 LGHNA and CDR2 YNFKEQ. V was cut by 1 base and J by 2 bases, with 11 bases left in between.

The rearrangement joins TRBV4-1 to TRBJ1-6; 8 nucleotides match TRBD1. The J segment lost 5 bases and the V segment lost 3 bases, leaving 3 bases of the junction unmatched. Germline CDR1 is MGHRA and CDR2 is YSYEKL. The CDR3 sequence is 15 residues long. CDR3 sequence reads: CASSQPTGDNSPLHF. CDR3 nucleotides: TGCGCCAGCAGCCAGCCGACAGGGGATAATTCACCCCTCCACTTT.

The chain employs TRBV6-5 and TRBJ1-1; D is unresolved. Deletions cut 6 bases from V and 1 base from J, with 12 bases between. Germline V lookup: CDR1 MNHEY, CDR2 SVGAGI. This CDR3 contains 14 residues. The CDR3 coding sequence is TGTGCCAGCAGACTCACGGTCGGGAACACTGAAGCTTTCTTT. Translated, it gives CASRLTVGNTEAFF.

This clone was seen only once. The chain combines TRBV14 with TRBJ2-4, with D uncertain. The CDR3 totals 14 residues. Germline values: CDR1 SGHDN, CDR2 FVKESK. The ends were cut back, 4 bases at V and 5 bases at J, with 12 bases in the middle. The CDR3 reads CASSRTTAENIQYF. The CDR3 DNA reads TGTGCCAGCAGCCGAACGACCGCCGAAAACATTCAGTACTTC.

In nucleotides, the CDR3 is TGTGCCAGCAGGTTGTTGGGCTACGAGCAGTACTTC. Translating it yields CASRLLGYEQYF. The chain recombines TRBV2 with TRBJ2-7, with D uncertain. The V and J ends lost 6 bases and 3 bases respectively, with 9 bases between them. The CDR3 length is 12 residues. The germline gives CDR1 SNHLY, CDR2 FYNNEI.

The V and J genes are TRBV12-3 or TRBV12-4 and TRBJ1-1; TRBD1 aligns across 9 bases. After removal of 7 bases from V and 8 bases from J, the junction contained 8 bases not matched to a gene. This CDR3 is 13 amino acids long. Here the CDR3 DNA reads TGTGCCAGCATAAAACAGGGGGCAGGGGAAGCTTTCTTT. Translation: CASIKQGAGEAFF.

This clone was found a few times. The CDR3 is CASSIGGLSNQPQHF. CDR3 DNA: TGTGCCAGTAGTATTGGGGGGTTAAGCAATCAGCCCCAGCATTTT. The chain carries TRBV19 and TRBJ1-5, with D perhaps matching TRBD1 (5 bases). CDR3 length: 15 amino acids. CDR1 LNHDA and CDR2 SQIVND come from the germline V gene (reference sequence). V lost 3 bases and J 1 base, leaving 10 bases between the germline ends.

Details on this clone: The sample has other DNA sequences that encode this CDR3 too. This chain links TRBV5-1 with TRBJ2-7; no clear D. CDR1 and CDR2 from the germline V gene are SGHRS and YFSETQ. CDR3 length: 13 residues. V shed 0 bases and J shed 3 bases, with 7 bases lying between them. The CDR3 region is CASSLASGYEQYF. The CDR3 coding sequence is TGCGCCAGCAGCTTGGCCTCAGGCTACGAGCAGTACTTC.

J is TRBJ1-2 and V is TRBV7-9, with D possibly matching TRBD1 (5 bases). Germline CDR1 and CDR2: SEHNR and FQNEAQ (reference sequence). The CDR3 is 14 amino acids. V lost 5 bases, J lost 3 bases, and 13 bases lay in between. The CDR3 reads CASSPWEGHYGYTF. The CDR3, as DNA: TGTGCCAGCAGCCCCTGGGAGGGGCACTATGGCTACACCTTC.

V gene TRBV30 combines with J gene TRBJ1-2, with 9 bases that match TRBD1. The CDR3 has 17 amino acids. Trimming cost V 2 bases and J 4 bases; bases outside gene matches: 14. The germline gives CDR1 GTSNPN, CDR2 SVGIG (reference sequence). The CDR3, as DNA: TGTGCCTGGAGTCTACCGGGACAGGGAAATCCTCGCTATGGCTACACCTTC. Residues: CAWSLPGQGNPRYGYTF. The whole variable domain, filled in from reference TRBV30 and TRBJ1-2, reads SQTIHQWPATLVQPVGSPLSLECTVEGTSNPNLYWYRQAAGRGLQLLFYSVGIGQISSEVPQNLSASRPQDRQFILSSKKLLLSDSGFYLCAWSLPGQGNPRYGYTFGSGTRLTVV.

The count of this clone is one. The rearrangement uses TRBV7-2 and TRBJ2-5, with D perhaps TRBD2 (7 bases). The CDR3 is 15 amino acids. V gave up 2 bases and J gave up 4 bases, with 14 bases separating them. Germline CDR1 is SGHTA and CDR2 is FQGNSA. CDR3 bases: TGTGCCAGCAGCTTACCCCGGGGGGCCATAGAGACCCAGTACTTC. This codes for CASSLPRGAIETQYF.